These 28 T cell receptor beta chains were all obtained from the same sample, sequenced in a study of T cell responses to AZD1222 COVID-19 vaccine. Data came from immunoSEQ multiplex PCR; TCRdb stores just in-frame clones and leaves some out. Of 70,000 to 90,000 clones in the sample, about nine tenths were seen once. Sequences were derived from peripheral blood, sampled on day 0 of AZD1222 vaccination. The receptors originated from an adult in good health.

The chain links TRBV6-5 to TRBJ1-3; D ambiguous. The CDR3 sequence is 15 residues long. Trimming took 6 bases from V and 0 from J, leaving 12 bases between them. Per germline, CDR1 MNHEY and CDR2 SVGAGI. The CDR3 sequence: CASSPVSFSGNTIYF. DNA of the CDR3: TGTGCCAGCAGCCCGGTATCCTTCTCTGGAAACACCATATATTTT.

This clone was counted only a few times. CDR3 DNA: TGTGCCACCAGCACCGACAGGGTACGTGGCTATGGCTACACCTTC. Protein sequence: CATSTDRVRGYGYTF. V gene TRBV15 combines with J gene TRBJ1-2, with 7 bases aligning to TRBD1. This CDR3 region has 15 residues. The junction had 9 bases not matched to a gene; V was cut back by 4 bases and J by 4 bases. Germline lookup yields CDR1 LNHNV and CDR2 YYDKDF (reference sequence). Full variable domain (remainder filled in from reference TRBV15 and TRBJ1-2): DAMVIQNPRYQVTQFGKPVTLSCSQTLNHNVMYWYQQKSSQAPKLLFHYYDKDFNNEADTPDNFQSRRPNTSFCFLDIRSPGLGDTAMYLCATSTDRVRGYGYTFGSGTRLTVV.

CDR3 amino acids: CASSQRYQETQYF. The CDR3 DNA follows: TGTGCCAGCAGCCAAAGATACCAAGAGACCCAGTACTTC. The chain carries TRBV3-1 (or the pseudogene TRBV3-2) and TRBJ2-5; D call uncertain. The CDR3 consists of 13 residues. Looked up from germline, CDR1 is LGHDT and CDR2 is YNNKEL (reference sequence). Trimming shortened V by 2 bases and J by 0 bases, and 4 bases separated the two germline ends.

This sequence joins TRBV3-1 (or the pseudogene TRBV3-2) and TRBJ2-3, with D hard to call. The germline CDR1 and CDR2 sequences are LGHDT and YNNKEL (reference sequence). V gave up 2 bases and J gave up 5 bases, with 11 bases separating them. The CDR3 is made up of 14 amino acids. As DNA, the CDR3 is TGTGCCAGCAGCCAAATAGTTGGTGTAGATACGCAGTATTTT. This codes for CASSQIVGVDTQYF.

This clone came up a few times. The rearrangement uses TRBV10-3 and TRBJ2-1; D is unresolved. V was trimmed by 5 bases and J by 3 bases, leaving 11 bases between them. Germline values: CDR1 ENHRY, CDR2 SYGVKD. The CDR3 spans 14 residues. The CDR3 DNA reads TGTGCCATCAGTCAGGACCCGAACTACAATGAGCAGTTCTTC. Translating it yields CAISQDPNYNEQFF.

The chain carries TRBV5-1 and TRBJ2-5; maybe TRBD1 (6 bases). The length of the CDR3 is 15 residues. The germline CDR1 and CDR2 sequences are SGHRS and YFSETQ. Trimming shortened V by 5 bases and J by 1 base, and 15 bases separated the two germline ends. The chain's CDR3 is CASSRADRSQETQYF. DNA for the CDR3: TGCGCCAGCAGTAGAGCTGACAGGTCCCAAGAGACCCAGTACTTC.

This chain uses TRBV29-1 with TRBJ2-3; the D is unclear. Germline loops: CDR1 SQVTM, CDR2 ANQGSEA. The CDR3 is 11 amino acids. Trimming pared 3 bases from V and 2 bases from J, leaving 3 bases between. As DNA, the CDR3 is TGCAGCGTTGAGTACACAGATACGCAGTATTTT. Its protein product is CSVEYTDTQYF.

The V call is TRBV6-6, the J call TRBJ2-1; a weak D match, TRBD2 (7 bases). The CDR3 covers 15 residues. Trimming pared 10 bases from V and 0 bases from J, leaving 16 bases between. Germline V gene data show CDR1 as MNHNY and CDR2 as SVGAGI (reference sequence). CDR3 sequence reads: CATQRGGSSYNEQFF. The CDR3 DNA sequence: TGTGCCACCCAAAGGGGGGGGAGCTCCTACAATGAGCAGTTCTTC.

The rearrangement links TRBV3-1 (or the pseudogene TRBV3-2) to TRBJ2-1; TRBD2 aligns across 16 bases. Trimming at V came to 0 bases and at J to 3 bases, leaving 5 bases not matched to a gene. Germline V gene sequence: CDR1 LGHDT, CDR2 YNNKEL (reference sequence). CDR3 length equals 19 residues. The CDR3 region is CASSQDPGLAGGFYNEQFF. As DNA, the CDR3 is TGTGCCAGCAGCCAAGACCCGGGACTAGCGGGGGGGTTCTACAATGAGCAGTTCTTC.

V is TRBV10-3 and J is TRBJ2-1; either TRBD1 or TRBD2 may fit D (5 bases each). The CDR3 is made up of 12 amino acids. V was clipped by 4 bases and J by 15 bases, with 16 bases between them. Germline values: CDR1 ENHRY, CDR2 SYGVKD. CDR3 sequence reads: CAISAPPGPPFF. For the CDR3, the DNA is TGTGCCATCAGTGCCCCCCCGGGACCCCCGTTCTTC.

The CDR3 protein is CASSLAGGVNYGYTF. CDR3 DNA sequence: TGCGCCAGCAGCTTGGCCGGGGGAGTTAACTATGGCTACACCTTC. The V gene is TRBV5-1, the J gene TRBJ1-2; possible D gene TRBD1, 5 bases. The V gene's germline CDR1 is SGHRS and CDR2 YFSETQ. The V gene lost 0 bases and the J gene lost 1 base, with 10 bases spanning the gap. The CDR3 contains 15 residues.

V usage is TRBV12-2 and J usage is TRBJ1-5; TRBD1 is the table's D call, not checked against the DNA. TRBV12-2 is given as a pseudogene. The CDR3 totals 14 residues. The CDR3 spells CASRPGQGNQPQHF. In DNA, the CDR3 is TGTGCAAGTCGCCCGGGACAGGGTAATCAGCCCCAGCATTTT.

The V gene is TRBV4-1, the J gene TRBJ2-1, with D unresolved. The CDR3 is 11 amino acids. Trimming shortened V by 1 base and J by 10 bases, and 5 bases separated the two germline ends. Germline values: CDR1 MGHRA, CDR2 YSYEKL. The CDR3 sequence is CASSQVDEQFF. The CDR3 DNA follows: TGCGCCAGCAGCCAAGTTGACGAGCAGTTCTTC.

The chain joins TRBV6-5 to TRBJ2-7; 9 bases line up with TRBD2. CDR1 is MNHEY and CDR2 is SVGAGI in the germline V gene. J lost 4 bases, V lost 5 bases, and 9 bases had no gene match. This CDR3 is 15 amino acids long. CDR3 region: CASSPVAGVVYEQYF. The CDR3 DNA follows: TGTGCCAGCAGTCCCGTAGCGGGAGTGGTATACGAGCAGTACTTC.

The chain links TRBV7-3 to TRBJ2-1, with 7 bases lining up with TRBD2. V was clipped by 1 base and J by 7 bases; unmatched bases: 16. CDR1 is SGHTA and CDR2 is FQGTGA in the germline V gene. The CDR3 is made up of 18 amino acids. CDR3: CASSLRTWAAGMENEQFF. The CDR3 DNA reads TGTGCCAGCAGCTTAAGGACGTGGGCAGCGGGGATGGAGAATGAGCAGTTCTTC.

V usage is TRBV2 and J usage is TRBJ1-5; D might be TRBD1 (6 bases). The ends were cut back, 7 bases at V and 0 bases at J, with 13 bases in the middle. The CDR3 is 15 amino acids. CDR1 and CDR2 from the germline V gene are SNHLY and FYNNEI. The DNA of the CDR3 is TGTGCCAGCAAGGGGGGAACGGATAGCAATCAGCCCCAGCATTTT. Encoded protein: CASKGGTDSNQPQHF. Supplemented by reference TRBV2 and TRBJ1-5, the full variable domain reads EPEVTQTPSHQVTQMGQEVILRCVPISNHLYFYWYRQILGQKVEFLVSFYNNEISEKSEIFDDQFSVERPDGSNFTLKIRSTKLEDSAMYFCASKGGTDSNQPQHFGDGTRLSIL.

Here the CDR3 reads CASSPGTGTGTYEQYF. The CDR3 DNA reads as TGTGCCAGCAGCCCGGGGACGGGGACGGGCACCTACGAGCAGTACTTC. The rearrangement joins TRBV9 to TRBJ2-7, with D tentatively TRBD1 or TRBD2 (5 bases each). Germline lookup yields CDR1 SGDLS and CDR2 YYNGEE. The CDR3 runs 16 residues. V dropped 4 bases and J dropped 2 bases, with 19 bases sitting between them.

This clone is a singleton in its sample. The chain has TRBV24-1 and TRBJ2-1; D is perhaps TRBD1 or TRBD2 (5 bases each). Trimming removed 3 bases at V and 5 bases at J, with 13 bases between. Germline V CDR1 and CDR2: KGHDR, SFDVKD. This CDR3 is built from 15 residues. This CDR3 is CATSDPVEDNNEQFF. DNA for the CDR3: TGTGCCACCAGTGATCCCGTGGAGGACAACAATGAGCAGTTCTTC.

DNA for the CDR3: TGCGCCAGCAGCTTTATTACAGACCTACAAGAGACCCAGTACTTC. Its protein product is CASSFITDLQETQYF. The chain employs TRBV5-1 and TRBJ2-5; no clear D. This CDR3 is built from 15 residues. Germline V gene data show CDR1 as SGHRS and CDR2 as YFSETQ. Trimming pared 2 bases from V and 2 bases from J, leaving 13 bases between.

The V call is TRBV27, the J call TRBJ2-3; D not resolved. Looked up from germline, CDR1 is MNHEY and CDR2 is SMNVEV (reference sequence). Trimming removed 2 bases from V and 4 bases from J, with 7 bases in between. The CDR3 covers 13 residues. DNA for the CDR3: TGTGCCAGCAGTTTAGTGGGCCCAGATACGCAGTATTTT. This codes for CASSLVGPDTQYF.

This chain connects TRBV11-3 to TRBJ1-3; no clear D gene. With 5 bases removed from V and 1 base from J, the gap between germline ends came to 12 bases. Per the germline V gene, CDR1 is SGHNT and CDR2 is YENEEA. This CDR3 is built from 15 residues. The CDR3 DNA is TGTGCCAGCAGCGATCGGCATTCATCTGGAAACACCATATATTTT. It specifies CASSDRHSSGNTIYF.

The CDR3 region is CASGLETGGGGMKDTEAFF. DNA for the CDR3: TGTGCTAGTGGTTTGGAGACAGGGGGGGGAGGGATGAAAGACACTGAAGCTTTCTTT. J is TRBJ1-1 and V is TRBV12-5; 9 nucleotides align to TRBD1. The CDR3 is made up of 19 amino acids. The ends lost 1 base at V and 3 bases at J; junction bases unmatched: 15. In germline, CDR1 is LGHNT, CDR2 FRNRAP.

The rearrangement joins TRBV11-3 to TRBJ2-2; 7 nucleotides agree with TRBD1. Germline values: CDR1 SGHNT, CDR2 YENEEA. The CDR3 contains 16 residues. The J segment lost 0 bases and the V segment lost 1 base, leaving 2 bases of the junction unmatched. DNA for the CDR3: TGTGCCAGCAGCTTAGGAGGGACAGCGAACACCGGGGAGCTGTTTTTT. Translated, it gives CASSLGGTANTGELFF.

J is TRBJ2-1 and V is TRBV18; TRBD2 matches at 14 bases. The germline CDR1 and CDR2 sequences are KGHSH and LQKENI. With 5 bases clipped from V and 12 bases from J, the junction kept 9 bases outside the gene matches. This CDR3 region has 15 residues. Here the CDR3 reads CASSYGLAGGQGQFF. The CDR3 DNA reads TGTGCCAGCTCATATGGACTAGCGGGAGGACAGGGGCAGTTCTTC.

V and J are TRBV11-2 and TRBJ1-6, with 7 nucleotides matching TRBD1. V lost 6 bases, J lost 7 bases, and 6 bases stayed unmatched. Germline V gene data show CDR1 as SGHAT and CDR2 as FQNNGV. The CDR3 runs to 14 residues. In DNA, the CDR3 is TGTGCCAGCAGTCGACAGGGAGGAAATTCACCCCTCCACTTT. It yields the protein CASSRQGGNSPLHF.

The chain uses TRBV29-1 and TRBJ2-5; D gene ambiguous. Trimming cost V 4 bases and J 5 bases, with 11 bases left between them. The CDR3 is 12 residues long. CDR1 is SQVTM and CDR2 is ANQGSEA in the germline V gene. The CDR3 reads CSVVGYAETQYF. As DNA, the CDR3 is TGCAGCGTTGTGGGGTACGCGGAGACCCAGTACTTC.

This chain connects TRBV5-1 to TRBJ1-4; 7 bases agree with TRBD1. Unmatched junction bases numbered 5, after V lost 3 bases and J lost 3 bases. In germline, CDR1 is SGHRS, CDR2 YFSETQ. CDR3 length equals 15 residues. CDR3 bases: TGCGCCAGCAGCTCAGGGGGACAGCCTAATGAAAAACTGTTTTTT. Protein: CASSSGGQPNEKLFF.

V is TRBV14 and J is TRBJ2-5; D is undetermined. Germline V gives CDR1 SGHDN, CDR2 FVKESK. The V gene lost 1 base and the J gene lost 1 base, with 7 bases spanning the gap. The CDR3 is made up of 14 amino acids. CDR3 in amino acids: CASSQGQIQETQYF. The CDR3, as DNA: TGTGCCAGCAGCCAAGGGCAGATCCAAGAGACCCAGTACTTC.